This TCR beta chain was observed in a study of CD8 T cells in Susac syndrome. A quantity of about 0.45 to 1 ug RNA underwent reverse transcription using random hexamers. TCRdb independently ran MiXCR on the immunoSEQ multiplex PCR reads; one entry per CDR3 protein. This sample has approximately 25,000 distinct CDR3 sequences; 93% occur once, and the top ten carry 0.63%. The study sequenced TCR beta in blood CD8+ and CD4+ T cells. Sequenced material: CD8+ T cells from PBMCs. This receptor was taken from a human donor with Susac syndrome.

The CDR3, as DNA: TGTGCCAGCCGTTCCCCTCCGGGGACATCGAACACCGGGGAGCTGTTTTTT. Translation: CASRSPPGTSNTGELFF. The V call is TRBV9, the J call TRBJ2-2; D may be TRBD1 (6 bases). CDR1 is SGDLS, CDR2 YYNGEE, per germline. The CDR3 is 17 residues long. The V end lost 7 bases, the J end lost 0 bases, and 19 bases lay between the germline ends.